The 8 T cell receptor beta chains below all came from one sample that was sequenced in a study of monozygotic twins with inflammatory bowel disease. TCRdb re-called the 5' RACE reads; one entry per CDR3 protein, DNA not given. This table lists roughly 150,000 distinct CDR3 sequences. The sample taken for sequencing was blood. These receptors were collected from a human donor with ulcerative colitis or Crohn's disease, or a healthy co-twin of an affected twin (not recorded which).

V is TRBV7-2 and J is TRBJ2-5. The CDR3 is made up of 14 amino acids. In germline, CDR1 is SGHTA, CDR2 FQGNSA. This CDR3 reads CASSPGYLQETQYF.

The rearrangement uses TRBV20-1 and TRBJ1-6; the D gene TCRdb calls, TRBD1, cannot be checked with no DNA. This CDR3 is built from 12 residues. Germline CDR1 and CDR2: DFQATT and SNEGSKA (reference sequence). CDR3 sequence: CSASPRDSPLHF.

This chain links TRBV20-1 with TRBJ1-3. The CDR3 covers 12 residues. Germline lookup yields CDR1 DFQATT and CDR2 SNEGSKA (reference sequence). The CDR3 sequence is CSGASSGNTIYF.

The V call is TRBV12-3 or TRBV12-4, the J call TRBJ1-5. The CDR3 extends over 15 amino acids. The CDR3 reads CASSVGFDSNQPQHF.

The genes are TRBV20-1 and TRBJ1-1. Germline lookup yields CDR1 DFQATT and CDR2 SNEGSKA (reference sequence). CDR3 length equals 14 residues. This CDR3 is CSAPRPRGDTEAFF.

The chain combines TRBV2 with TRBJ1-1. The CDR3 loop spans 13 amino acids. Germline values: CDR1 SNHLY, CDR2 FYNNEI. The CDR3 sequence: CASKEEMNTEAFF.

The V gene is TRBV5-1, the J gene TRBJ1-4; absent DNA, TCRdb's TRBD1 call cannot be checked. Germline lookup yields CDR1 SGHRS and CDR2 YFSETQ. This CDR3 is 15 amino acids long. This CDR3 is CASRPSRDIYEKLFF.

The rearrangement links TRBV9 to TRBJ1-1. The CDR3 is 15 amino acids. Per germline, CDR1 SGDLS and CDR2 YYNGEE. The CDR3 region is CASSVVTTVSTEAFF.